This TCR beta chain was observed in a study of neurological immune-mediated disorders. Germline values: CDR1 SGHKS, CDR2 YYEKEE (reference sequence). Trimming removed 0 bases from V and 3 bases from J, with 21 bases in between. The CDR3 runs to 18 residues. One entry per CDR3 protein results from TCRdb running MiXCR on the 5' RACE reads. The table includes 100,000 to 150,000 distinct CDR3 sequences, roughly 3.4% detected once. This clonotype was found many times. V and J are TRBV5-5 and TRBJ1-2; D gene unclear. The sample taken for sequencing was PBMCs. This TCR derives from a young woman with multiple sclerosis. The CDR3 nucleotides read TGTGCCAGCAGCTTGGGCCAGAGGGCGAAAACGCAGGACTATGGCTACACCTTC. Its translation: CASSLGQRAKTQDYGYTF.